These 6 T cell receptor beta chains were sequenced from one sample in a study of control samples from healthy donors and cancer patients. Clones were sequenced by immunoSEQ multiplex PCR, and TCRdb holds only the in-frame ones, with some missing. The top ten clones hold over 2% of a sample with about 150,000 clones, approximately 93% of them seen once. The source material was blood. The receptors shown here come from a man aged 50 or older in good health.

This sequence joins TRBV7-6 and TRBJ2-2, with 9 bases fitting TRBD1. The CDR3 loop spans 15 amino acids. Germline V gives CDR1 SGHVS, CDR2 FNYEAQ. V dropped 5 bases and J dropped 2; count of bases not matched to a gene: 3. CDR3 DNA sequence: TGTGCCAGCAGCCGGACAGGGGCTAACACCGGGGAGCTGTTTTTT. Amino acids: CASSRTGANTGELFF. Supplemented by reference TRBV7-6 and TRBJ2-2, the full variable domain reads GAGVSQSPRYKVTKRGQDVALRCDPISGHVSLYWYRQALGQGPEFLTYFNYEAQQDKSGLPNDRFSAERPEGSISTLTIQRTEQRDSAMYRCASSRTGANTGELFFGEGSRLTVL.

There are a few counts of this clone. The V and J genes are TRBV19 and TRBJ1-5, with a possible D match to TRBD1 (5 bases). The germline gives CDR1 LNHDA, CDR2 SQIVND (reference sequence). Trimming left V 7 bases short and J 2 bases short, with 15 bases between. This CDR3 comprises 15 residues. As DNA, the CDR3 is TGTGCCAGTACCCTCGACAGTAAGGGCAATCAGCCCCAGCATTTT. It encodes CASTLDSKGNQPQHF. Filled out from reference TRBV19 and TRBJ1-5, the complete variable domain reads DGGITQSPKYLFRKEGQNVTLSCEQNLNHDAMYWYRQDPGQGLRLIYYSQIVNDFQKGDIAEGYSVSREKKESFPLTVTSAQKNPTAFYLCASTLDSKGNQPQHFGDGTRLSIL.

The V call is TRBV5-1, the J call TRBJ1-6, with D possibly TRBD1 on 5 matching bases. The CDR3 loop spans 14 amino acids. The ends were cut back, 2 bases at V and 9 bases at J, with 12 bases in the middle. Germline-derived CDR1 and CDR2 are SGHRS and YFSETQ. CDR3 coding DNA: TGCGCCAGCAGCTTAGACAGAGAGATTTCACCCCTCCACTTT. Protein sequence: CASSLDREISPLHF. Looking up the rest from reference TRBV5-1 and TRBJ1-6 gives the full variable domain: KAGVTQTPRYLIKTRGQQVTLSCSPISGHRSVSWYQQTPGQGLQFLFEYFSETQRNKGNFPGRFSGRQFSNSRSEMNVSTLELGDSALYLCASSLDREISPLHFGNGTRLTVT.

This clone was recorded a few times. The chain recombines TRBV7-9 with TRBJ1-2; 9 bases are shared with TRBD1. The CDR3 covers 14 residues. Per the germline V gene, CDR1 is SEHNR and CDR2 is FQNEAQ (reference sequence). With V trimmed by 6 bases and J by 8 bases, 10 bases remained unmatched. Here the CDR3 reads CASRGTGRDGGYTF. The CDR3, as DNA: TGTGCCAGCAGGGGGACAGGGCGAGATGGAGGCTACACCTTC.

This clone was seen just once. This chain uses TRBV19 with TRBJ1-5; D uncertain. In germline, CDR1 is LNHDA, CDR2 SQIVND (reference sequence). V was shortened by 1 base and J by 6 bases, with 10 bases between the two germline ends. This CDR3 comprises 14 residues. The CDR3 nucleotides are TGTGCCAGTAGTATAGGGCCAGCCCTTCAGCCCCAGCATTTT. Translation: CASSIGPALQPQHF. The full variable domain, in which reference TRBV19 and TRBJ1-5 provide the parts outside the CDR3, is DGGITQSPKYLFRKEGQNVTLSCEQNLNHDAMYWYRQDPGQGLRLIYYSQIVNDFQKGDIAEGYSVSREKKESFPLTVTSAQKNPTAFYLCASSIGPALQPQHFGDGTRLSIL.

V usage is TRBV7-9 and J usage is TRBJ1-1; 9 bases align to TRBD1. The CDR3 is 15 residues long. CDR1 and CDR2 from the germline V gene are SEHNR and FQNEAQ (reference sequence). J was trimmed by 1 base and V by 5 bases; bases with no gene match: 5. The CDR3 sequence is CASSADRGANTEAFF. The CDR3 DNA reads TGTGCCAGCAGCGCGGACAGGGGAGCGAACACTGAAGCTTTCTTT.